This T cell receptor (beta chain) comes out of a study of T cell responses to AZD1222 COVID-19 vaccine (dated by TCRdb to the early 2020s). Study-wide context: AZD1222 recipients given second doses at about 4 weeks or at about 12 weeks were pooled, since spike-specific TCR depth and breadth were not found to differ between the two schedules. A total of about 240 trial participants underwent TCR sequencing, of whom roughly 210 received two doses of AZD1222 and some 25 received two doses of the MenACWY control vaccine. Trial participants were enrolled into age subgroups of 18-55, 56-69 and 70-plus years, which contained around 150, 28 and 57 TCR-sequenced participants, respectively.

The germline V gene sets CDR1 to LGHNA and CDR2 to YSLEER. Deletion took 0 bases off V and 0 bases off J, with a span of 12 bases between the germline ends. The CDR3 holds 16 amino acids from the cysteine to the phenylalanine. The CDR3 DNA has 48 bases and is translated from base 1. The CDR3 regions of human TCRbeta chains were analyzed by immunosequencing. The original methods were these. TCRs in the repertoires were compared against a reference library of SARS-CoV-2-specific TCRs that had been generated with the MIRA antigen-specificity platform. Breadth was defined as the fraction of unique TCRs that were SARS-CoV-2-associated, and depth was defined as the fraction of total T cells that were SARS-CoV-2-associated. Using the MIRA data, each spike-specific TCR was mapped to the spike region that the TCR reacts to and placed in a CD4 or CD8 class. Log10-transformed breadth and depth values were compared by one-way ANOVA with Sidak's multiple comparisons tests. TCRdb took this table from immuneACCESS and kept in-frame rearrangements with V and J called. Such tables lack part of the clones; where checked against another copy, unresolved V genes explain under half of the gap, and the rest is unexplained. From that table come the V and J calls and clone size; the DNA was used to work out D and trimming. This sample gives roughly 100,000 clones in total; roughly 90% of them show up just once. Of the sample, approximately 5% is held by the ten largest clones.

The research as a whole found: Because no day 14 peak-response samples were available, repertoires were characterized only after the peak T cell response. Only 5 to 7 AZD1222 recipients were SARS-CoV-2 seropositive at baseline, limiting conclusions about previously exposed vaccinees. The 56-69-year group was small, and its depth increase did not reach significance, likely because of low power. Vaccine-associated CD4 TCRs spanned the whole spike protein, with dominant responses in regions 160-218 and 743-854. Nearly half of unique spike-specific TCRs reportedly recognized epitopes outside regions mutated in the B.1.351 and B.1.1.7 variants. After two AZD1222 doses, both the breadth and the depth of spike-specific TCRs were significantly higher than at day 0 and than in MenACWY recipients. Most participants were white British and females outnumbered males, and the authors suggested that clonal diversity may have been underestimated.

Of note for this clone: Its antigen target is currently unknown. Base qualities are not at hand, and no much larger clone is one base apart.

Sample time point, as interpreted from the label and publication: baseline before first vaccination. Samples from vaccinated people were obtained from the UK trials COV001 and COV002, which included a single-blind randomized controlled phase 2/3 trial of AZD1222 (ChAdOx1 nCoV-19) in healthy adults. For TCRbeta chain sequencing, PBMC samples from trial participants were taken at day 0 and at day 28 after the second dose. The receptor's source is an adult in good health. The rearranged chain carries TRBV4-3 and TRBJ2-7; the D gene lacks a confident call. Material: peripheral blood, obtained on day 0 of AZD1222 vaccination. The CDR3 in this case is CASSQDSPASSYEQYF. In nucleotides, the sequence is TGCGCCAGCAGCCAAGATTCGCCGGCAAGCTCCTACGAGCAGTACTTC.